This paragraph reports one TCR beta chain. Germline V gives CDR1 LNHDA, CDR2 SQIVND (reference sequence). With V trimmed by 8 bases and J by 4 bases, 2 bases remained unmatched. The CDR3 sequence is 12 residues long. These data belong to a study of cytomegalovirus exposure and HLA in healthy donors. Vbeta (60) and Jbeta (13) primers were used in the PCR. Repertoires were generated with immunoSEQ multiplex PCR, while TCRdb's copy carries only in-frame clones and drops some. Of around 150,000 clones listed, 77% are singletons. The source of this sequence is a man aged 50 to 60 in good health and CMV-seropositive. The chain couples TRBV19 to TRBJ2-5; 9 nucleotides line up with TRBD1. The sequencing sample was made of PBMCs. The chain's CDR3 is CASGGQGETQYF. DNA for the CDR3: TGTGCCAGTGGGGGACAGGGAGAGACCCAGTACTTC.